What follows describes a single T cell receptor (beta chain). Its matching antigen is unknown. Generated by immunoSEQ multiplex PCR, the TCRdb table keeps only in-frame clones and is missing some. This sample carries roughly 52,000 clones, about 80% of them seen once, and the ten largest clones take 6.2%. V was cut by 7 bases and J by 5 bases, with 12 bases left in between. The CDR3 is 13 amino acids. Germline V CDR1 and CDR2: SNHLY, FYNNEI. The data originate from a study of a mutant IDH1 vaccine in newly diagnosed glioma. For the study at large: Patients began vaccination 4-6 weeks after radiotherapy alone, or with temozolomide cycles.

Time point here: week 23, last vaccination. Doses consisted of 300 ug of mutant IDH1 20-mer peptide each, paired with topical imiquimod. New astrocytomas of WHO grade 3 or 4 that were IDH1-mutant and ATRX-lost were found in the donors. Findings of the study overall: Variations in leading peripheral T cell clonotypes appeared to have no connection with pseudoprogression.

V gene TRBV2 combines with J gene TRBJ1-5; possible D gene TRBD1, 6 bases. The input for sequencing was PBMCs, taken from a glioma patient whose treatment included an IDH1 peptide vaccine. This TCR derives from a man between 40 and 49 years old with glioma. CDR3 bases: TGTGCCAGCAATGCAGGGGATTATCAGCCCCAGCATTTT. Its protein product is CASNAGDYQPQHF.